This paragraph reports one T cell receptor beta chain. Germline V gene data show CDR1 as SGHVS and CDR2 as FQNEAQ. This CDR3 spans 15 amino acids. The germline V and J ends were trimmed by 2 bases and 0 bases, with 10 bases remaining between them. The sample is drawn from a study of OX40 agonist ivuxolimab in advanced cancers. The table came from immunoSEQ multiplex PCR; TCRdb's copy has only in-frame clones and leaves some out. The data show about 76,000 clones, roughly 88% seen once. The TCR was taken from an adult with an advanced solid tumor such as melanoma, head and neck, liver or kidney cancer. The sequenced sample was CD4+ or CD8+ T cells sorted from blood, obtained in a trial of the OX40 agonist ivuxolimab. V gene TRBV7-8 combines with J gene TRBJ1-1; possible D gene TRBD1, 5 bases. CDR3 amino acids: CASSLKRQLNTEAFF. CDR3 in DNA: TGTGCCAGCAGCTTAAAGCGACAGCTGAACACTGAAGCTTTCTTT.